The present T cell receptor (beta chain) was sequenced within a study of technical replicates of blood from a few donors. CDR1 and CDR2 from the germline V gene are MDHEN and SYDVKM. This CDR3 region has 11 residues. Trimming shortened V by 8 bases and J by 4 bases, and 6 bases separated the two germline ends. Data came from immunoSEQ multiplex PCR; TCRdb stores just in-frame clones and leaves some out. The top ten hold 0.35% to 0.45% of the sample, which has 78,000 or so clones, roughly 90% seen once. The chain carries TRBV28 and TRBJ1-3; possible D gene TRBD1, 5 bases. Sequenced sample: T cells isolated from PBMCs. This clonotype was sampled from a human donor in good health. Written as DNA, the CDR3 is TGTGCCAGCCACAGGGGAAACACCATATATTTT. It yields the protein CASHRGNTIYF. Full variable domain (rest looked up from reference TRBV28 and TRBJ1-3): DVKVTQSSRYLVKRTGEKVFLECVQDMDHENMFWYRQDPGLGLRLIYFSYDVKMKEKGDIPEGYSVSREKKERFSLILESASTNQTSMYLCASHRGNTIYFGEGSWLTVV.